This T cell receptor (beta chain) derives from a study of T-cell memory formation after mild COVID-19. Each CDR3 protein is one row after TCRdb ran MiXCR on the 5' RACE reads. The table includes 350,000 to 450,000 distinct CDR3 sequences, approximately 20% detected once. The germline gives CDR1 LGHDT, CDR2 YNNKEL (reference sequence). V lost 1 base, J lost 13 bases, and 13 bases lay in between. The CDR3 sequence is 12 residues long. This clonotype occurred a few times. V and J are TRBV3-1 and TRBJ2-5, with D uncertain. Sample: PBMCs or a T cell subset sorted from them (not recorded which). The receptor's source is an adult woman who had mild COVID-19 (a few samples of this study predate the infection). Cell type and time point are not known. The CDR3 DNA reads as TGTGCCAGCAGCCAAGGAGGCCCAAATGGGTACTTC. Its protein is CASSQGGPNGYF.